One sample yielded the 15 T cell receptor beta chains listed below, sequenced in a study of blood T cell repertoires in COVID-19. Measured with immunoSEQ multiplex PCR; TCRdb has only the in-frame clones, and not every one. The table lists approximately 70,000 clones, about 80% of them singletons. The specimen was peripheral blood. These receptors all come from a woman in her 70s with acute or convalescent COVID-19.

The rearrangement uses TRBV19 and TRBJ1-6; tentative D call: TRBD1 (5 bases). The length of the CDR3 is 15 residues. The V end was cut by 7 bases, the J end by 0 bases, with 10 bases between. The germline V gene has CDR1 LNHDA and CDR2 SQIVND (reference sequence). The CDR3 coding sequence is TGTGCCAGTACCCCGGGGGGCTCCTATAATTCACCCCTCCACTTT. This codes for CASTPGGSYNSPLHF.

This sequence joins TRBV5-5 and TRBJ1-2, with D possibly matching TRBD1 (5 bases). From germline, CDR1 is SGHKS and CDR2 YYEKEE (reference sequence). The length of the CDR3 is 13 residues. Trimming left V 4 bases short and J 2 bases short, with 9 bases between. The CDR3 protein is CASSETGNYGYTF. The CDR3 nucleotides are TGTGCCAGCAGCGAAACAGGCAACTATGGCTACACCTTC.

The chain combines TRBV6-1 with TRBJ2-4; 8 nucleotides line up with TRBD1. CDR1 MNHNS and CDR2 SASEGT come from the germline V gene. The V gene end was trimmed by 4 bases and the J gene end by 3 bases; junction bases not matched to a gene: 8. The CDR3 loop spans 16 amino acids. In DNA form, the CDR3 reads TGTGCCAGCAGTGGGCCGGACAGGGCATACAAAAACATTCAGTACTTC. Protein: CASSGPDRAYKNIQYF.

The chain is built from TRBV28 and TRBJ2-5, with TRBD2 identical over 8 bases. The CDR3 is 17 amino acids. The germline gives CDR1 MDHEN, CDR2 SYDVKM. J gave up 5 bases and V 3 bases, and 14 bases lay outside the gene matches. The CDR3 loop reads CASSFSAAGALRETQYF. The CDR3 bases are TGTGCCAGCAGTTTCTCCGCAGCGGGAGCCTTAAGGGAGACCCAGTACTTC. Based on the CDR3 plus reference TRBV28 and TRBJ2-5, the full variable domain is DVKVTQSSRYLVKRTGEKVFLECVQDMDHENMFWYRQDPGLGLRLIYFSYDVKMKEKGDIPEGYSVSREKKERFSLILESASTNQTSMYLCASSFSAAGALRETQYFGPGTRLLVL.

This chain joins TRBV28 and TRBJ1-2; 7 positions match TRBD1. The CDR3 is 14 amino acids. Per germline, CDR1 MDHEN and CDR2 SYDVKM. V lost 2 bases and J lost 3; bases outside the gene matches: 3. The CDR3 sequence is CASSLGRGDYGYTF. CDR3 DNA sequence: TGTGCCAGCAGTTTAGGCAGGGGGGACTATGGCTACACCTTC.

V gene TRBV19 combines with J gene TRBJ1-5; 7 bases match TRBD1. Germline V gene data show CDR1 as LNHDA and CDR2 as SQIVND (reference sequence). With V trimmed by 3 bases and J by 2 bases, 7 bases remained unmatched. CDR3 size: 16 residues. The CDR3: CASSIRTGTGNQPQHF. The DNA of the CDR3 is TGTGCCAGTAGTATCCGGACAGGCACGGGCAATCAGCCCCAGCATTTT.

The chain carries TRBV5-6 and TRBJ1-6, with 12 bases identical to TRBD1. After removal of 3 bases from V and 7 bases from J, the junction contained 8 bases not matched to a gene. CDR3 length: 17 residues. Germline V gene sequence: CDR1 SGHDT, CDR2 YYEEEE. In nucleotides, the CDR3 is TGTGCCAGCAGCTCGGAGGGACAGGGGGCGCGCAATTCACCCCTCCACTTT. Protein sequence: CASSSEGQGARNSPLHF.

The V call is TRBV28, the J call TRBJ1-2; 9 positions match TRBD1. V lost 5 bases, J lost 7 bases, and 2 bases stayed unmatched. The CDR3 length is 12 residues. Germline CDR1 and CDR2: MDHEN and SYDVKM. The CDR3 DNA sequence: TGTGCCAGCAGTGTACAGGGGGCTGGCTACACCTTC. Its protein product is CASSVQGAGYTF.

The chain is built from TRBV30 and TRBJ1-1; 7 bases match TRBD1. V shed 2 bases and J 0 bases; nucleotides not matched to a gene: 6. Germline values: CDR1 GTSNPN, CDR2 SVGIG (reference sequence). This CDR3 has 15 amino acids. The CDR3: CAWSHVGQMNTEAFF. The CDR3 DNA is TGTGCCTGGAGTCACGTGGGACAGATGAACACTGAAGCTTTCTTT.

This sequence joins TRBV12-3 or TRBV12-4 and TRBJ1-2, with D unclear. The CDR3 covers 13 residues. The V end was cut by 3 bases, the J end by 7 bases, with 12 bases between. The CDR3 sequence: CASSFQESAGYTF. DNA for the CDR3: TGTGCCAGCAGTTTTCAGGAATCGGCTGGCTACACCTTC.

This clone turned up a few times. The rearrangement joins TRBV5-1 to TRBJ1-2; TRBD1 matches at 9 bases. The germline CDR1 and CDR2 sequences are SGHRS and YFSETQ. V was pared by 4 bases and J by 6 bases, with 10 bases of the junction left unmatched. This CDR3 is 15 amino acids long. The CDR3 protein is CASSKPGTGIDGYTF. The CDR3 bases are TGCGCCAGCAGCAAACCCGGGACAGGGATAGATGGCTACACCTTC.

The table lists this clone with a count of one. V usage is TRBV5-4 and J usage is TRBJ2-2, with 10 positions matching TRBD1. CDR1 SGHNT and CDR2 YYREEE come from the germline V gene (reference sequence). This CDR3 has 17 amino acids. V lost 4 bases, J lost 6 bases, and 12 bases stayed unmatched. The CDR3 DNA reads TGTGCCAGCAGCGACCAGAGACGACAGGGGGCCGCCGGGGAGCTGTTTTTT. Translation gives CASSDQRRQGAAGELFF.

The V gene is TRBV19, the J gene TRBJ1-6, with D unclear. Per the germline V gene, CDR1 is LNHDA and CDR2 is SQIVND (reference sequence). The germline V and J ends were trimmed by 5 bases and 9 bases, with 17 bases remaining between them. CDR3 length: 15 residues. Here the CDR3 DNA reads TGTGCCAGTAGTCCCGGTGCCCCCGTCGTTTCACCCCTCCACTTT. Amino acids: CASSPGAPVVSPLHF.

This chain links TRBV4-1 with TRBJ1-1; D gene ambiguous. The CDR3 extends over 16 amino acids. CDR1 and CDR2 from the germline V gene are MGHRA and YSYEKL. Trimming stripped 5 bases from V and 0 bases from J, with 16 bases between. The CDR3 bases are TGCGCCAGCAGCTCCGAGGTGCGCGGGATGAACACTGAAGCTTTCTTT. Translation gives CASSSEVRGMNTEAFF.

The chain carries TRBV27 and TRBJ2-2; 10 nucleotides align to TRBD2. Germline CDR1 and CDR2: MNHEY and SMNVEV (reference sequence). V trimming: 5 bases; J trimming: 0 bases; junction bases outside the gene matches: 6. The CDR3 is made up of 17 amino acids. In DNA form, the CDR3 reads TGTGCCAGCAGTAGGATAGCGGGAGGTACGAACACCGGGGAGCTGTTTTTT. Residues: CASSRIAGGTNTGELFF.